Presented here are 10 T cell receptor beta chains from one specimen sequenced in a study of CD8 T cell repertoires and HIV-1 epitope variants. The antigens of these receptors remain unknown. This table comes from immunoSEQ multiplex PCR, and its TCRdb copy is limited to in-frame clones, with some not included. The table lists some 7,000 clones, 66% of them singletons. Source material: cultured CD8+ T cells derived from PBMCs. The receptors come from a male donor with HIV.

CDR3 amino acids: CASSSQGETQYF. The CDR3 DNA is TGCGCCAGCAGCTCCCAGGGGGAGACCCAGTACTTC. The rearrangement joins TRBV5-1 to TRBJ2-5; tentatively, D is TRBD1 (6 bases). Germline-derived CDR1 and CDR2 are SGHRS and YFSETQ. The CDR3 is 12 amino acids. Trimming took 3 bases from V and 5 from J, leaving 8 bases between them.

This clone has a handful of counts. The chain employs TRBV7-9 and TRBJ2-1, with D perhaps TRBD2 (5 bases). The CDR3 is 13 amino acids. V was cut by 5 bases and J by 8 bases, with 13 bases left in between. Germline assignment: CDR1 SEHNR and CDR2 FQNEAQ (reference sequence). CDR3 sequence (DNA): TGTGCCAGCAGCCCTGGATCAGCGGATGAGCAGTTCTTC. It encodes CASSPGSADEQFF.

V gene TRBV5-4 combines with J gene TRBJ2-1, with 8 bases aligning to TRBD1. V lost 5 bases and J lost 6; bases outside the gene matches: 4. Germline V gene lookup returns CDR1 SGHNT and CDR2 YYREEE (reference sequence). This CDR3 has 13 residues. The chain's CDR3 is CASRQDRGNEQFF. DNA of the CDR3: TGTGCCAGCAGGCAAGACAGGGGCAATGAGCAGTTCTTC.

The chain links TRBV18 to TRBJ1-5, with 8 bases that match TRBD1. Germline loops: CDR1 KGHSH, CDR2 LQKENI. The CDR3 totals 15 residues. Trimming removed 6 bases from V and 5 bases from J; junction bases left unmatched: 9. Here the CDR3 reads CASSLDRGGDQPQHF. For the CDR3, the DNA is TGTGCCAGCTCTCTTGACAGGGGCGGGGATCAGCCCCAGCATTTT.

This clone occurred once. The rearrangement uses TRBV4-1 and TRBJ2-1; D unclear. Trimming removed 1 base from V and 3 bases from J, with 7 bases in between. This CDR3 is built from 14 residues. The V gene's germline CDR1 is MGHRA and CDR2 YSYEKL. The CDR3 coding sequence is TGCGCCAGCAGCCAAGTTCCTAGCTACAATGAGCAGTTCTTC. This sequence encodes CASSQVPSYNEQFF.

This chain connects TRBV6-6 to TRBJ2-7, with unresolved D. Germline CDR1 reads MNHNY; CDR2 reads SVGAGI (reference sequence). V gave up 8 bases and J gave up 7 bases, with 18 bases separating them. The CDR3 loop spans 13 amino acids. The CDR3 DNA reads TGTGCCAGCGGACGGAGTTCCCCCGGGGAGCAGTACTTC. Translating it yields CASGRSSPGEQYF.

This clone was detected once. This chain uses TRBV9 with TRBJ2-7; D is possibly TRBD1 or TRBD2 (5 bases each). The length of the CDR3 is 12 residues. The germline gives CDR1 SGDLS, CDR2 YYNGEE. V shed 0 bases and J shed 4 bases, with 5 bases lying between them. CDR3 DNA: TGTGCCAGCAGCGTAGGGGGGTACGAGCAGTACTTC. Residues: CASSVGGYEQYF.

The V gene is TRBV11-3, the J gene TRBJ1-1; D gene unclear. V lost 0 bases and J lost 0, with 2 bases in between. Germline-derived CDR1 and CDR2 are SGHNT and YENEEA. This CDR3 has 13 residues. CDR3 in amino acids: CASSLEVNTEAFF. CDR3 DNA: TGTGCCAGCAGCTTAGAGGTGAACACTGAAGCTTTCTTT.

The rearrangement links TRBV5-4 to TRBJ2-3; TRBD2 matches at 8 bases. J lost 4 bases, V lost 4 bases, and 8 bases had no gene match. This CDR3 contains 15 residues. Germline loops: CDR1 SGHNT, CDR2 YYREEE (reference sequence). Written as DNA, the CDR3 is TGTGCCAGCAGCACCCTAGCGGGCAGGGCAGATACGCAGTATTTT. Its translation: CASSTLAGRADTQYF.

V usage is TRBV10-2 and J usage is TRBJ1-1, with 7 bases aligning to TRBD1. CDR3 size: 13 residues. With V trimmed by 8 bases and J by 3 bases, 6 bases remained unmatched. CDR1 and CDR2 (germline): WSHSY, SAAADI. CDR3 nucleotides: TGCGCCAGCGGGGTACAGGGGCACACTGAAGCTTTCTTT. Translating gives CASGVQGHTEAFF.